Shown below are 22 T cell receptor beta chains from a single sample sequenced in a study of shared clonotypes between healthy human individuals. Clones were sequenced by immunoSEQ multiplex PCR, and TCRdb holds only the in-frame ones, with some missing. The repertoire holds about 2.1 million clones, with 85% to 95% as singletons. Naive CD8 cells comprised CD45RO-negative, CCR7-positively selected cells, excluding terminally differentiated effector memory CD45RA+ cells. The sample taken for sequencing was naive CD8+ T cells from PBMCs. All receptors come from a man younger than 35 in good health. Some clones in this sample may be carry-over from other donors' samples.

The rearrangement links TRBV4-3 to TRBJ2-7, with TRBD1 matching 12 bases. This CDR3 is built from 17 residues. J gave up 4 bases and V 6 bases, and 13 bases lay outside the gene matches. Germline V gives CDR1 LGHNA, CDR2 YSLEER. CDR3 amino acids: CASSKLLGDRGQYEQYF. The CDR3 region has the DNA TGCGCCAGCAGTAAGCTTCTCGGGGACAGGGGGCAATACGAGCAGTACTTC.

The CDR3 region has the DNA TGCGCCAGCAGCCTGGACGGGGACACCATATATTTT. Residues: CASSLDGDTIYF. The chain uses TRBV5-1 and TRBJ1-3; unclear D gene. CDR1 and CDR2 from the germline V gene are SGHRS and YFSETQ. This CDR3 contains 12 residues. Trimming took 4 bases from V and 8 from J, leaving 10 bases between them.

The chain joins TRBV9 to TRBJ2-5; D is unclear. V gave up 0 bases and J gave up 1 base, with 7 bases separating them. Germline V gene sequence: CDR1 SGDLS, CDR2 YYNGEE. The length of the CDR3 is 14 residues. CDR3 sequence reads: CASSVDPGQETQYF. CDR3 DNA sequence: TGTGCCAGCAGCGTAGATCCAGGCCAAGAGACCCAGTACTTC.

This chain connects TRBV27 to TRBJ2-5; 13 bases are a match to TRBD2. Trimming cost V 1 base and J 2 bases; bases outside gene matches: 7. Germline V gives CDR1 MNHEY, CDR2 SMNVEV (reference sequence). There are 18 residues in the CDR3. CDR3 bases: TGTGCCAGCAGTTTATATGGGGGGACTAGCGGGATTCAAGAGACCCAGTACTTC. Translation gives CASSLYGGTSGIQETQYF.

V gene TRBV7-9 combines with J gene TRBJ2-3; 7 positions agree with TRBD1. The CDR3 is 14 amino acids. V trimming: 5 bases; J trimming: 10 bases; junction bases outside the gene matches: 12. CDR1 is SEHNR and CDR2 is FQNEAQ in the germline V gene (reference sequence). The CDR3 sequence is CASSLHHRGSAQYF. The CDR3, as DNA: TGTGCCAGCAGCCTCCATCACAGGGGAAGTGCGCAGTATTTT.

The CDR3 is CASSEGRGTALPGNQPQHF. The CDR3 nucleotides read TGTGCCAGCAGTGAAGGAAGGGGGACAGCCCTCCCAGGCAATCAGCCCCAGCATTTT. This chain connects TRBV6-1 to TRBJ1-5; 7 bases map to TRBD1. CDR1 and CDR2 (germline): MNHNS, SASEGT. The CDR3 length is 19 residues. V was clipped by 1 base and J by 2 bases; unmatched bases: 14.

This chain connects TRBV4-1 to TRBJ2-2; D remains unclear. This CDR3 has 13 residues. Germline CDR1 and CDR2: MGHRA and YSYEKL. The V end lost 3 bases, the J end lost 5 bases, and 7 bases lay between the germline ends. In DNA form, the CDR3 reads TGCGCCAGCAGCCACACCAGGACCGGGGAGCTGTTTTTT. It is translated as CASSHTRTGELFF.

Points on this clone: Germline is not matched at one junction end, which may reflect a read error. This chain joins TRBV4-1 and TRBJ2-7; 10 bases match TRBD2. This CDR3 is 14 amino acids long. Germline-derived CDR1 and CDR2 are MGHRA and YSYEKL. The CDR3 DNA follows: TGCGCCAACAGCCTAGCGGGAGCGGTTTACGAGCAGTACTTC. It is translated as CANSLAGAVYEQYF.

Note on this clone: Other nucleotide sequences in the sample specify the same CDR3. This rearrangement joins TRBV15 to TRBJ1-1, with D maybe TRBD1 (5 bases). This CDR3 spans 13 amino acids. The V and J ends lost 0 bases and 5 bases respectively, with 7 bases between them. The germline V gene has CDR1 LNHNV and CDR2 YYDKDF (reference sequence). CDR3 amino acids: CATSREGDTEAFF. CDR3 bases: TGTGCCACCAGCAGAGAGGGGGATACTGAAGCTTTCTTT.

The chain is built from TRBV5-6 and TRBJ2-7; D not resolved. Germline CDR1 reads SGHDT; CDR2 reads YYEEEE. The V gene lost 0 bases and the J gene lost 0 bases, with 10 bases spanning the gap. The CDR3 spans 15 residues. CDR3 region: CASSLGVRPSYEQYF. CDR3 in DNA: TGTGCCAGCAGCTTGGGCGTCCGCCCCTCCTACGAGCAGTACTTC.

This chain uses TRBV7-8 with TRBJ1-2; tentative D call: TRBD1 (5 bases). With 0 bases removed from V and 2 bases from J, the gap between germline ends came to 10 bases. Germline V gene sequence: CDR1 SGHVS, CDR2 FQNEAQ. The CDR3 sequence is 15 residues long. CDR3 bases: TGTGCCAGCAGCTTAGCGGTAGGGGTAAACTATGGCTACACCTTC. Protein product: CASSLAVGVNYGYTF.

The V gene is TRBV27, the J gene TRBJ1-4; perhaps TRBD1 as D (5 bases). The CDR3 consists of 17 residues. Germline V CDR1 and CDR2: MNHEY, SMNVEV (reference sequence). With 2 bases removed from V and 0 bases from J, the gap between germline ends came to 13 bases. The CDR3 DNA reads as TGTGCCAGCAGTTTAAGTATGGGGGATGCAACTAATGAAAAACTGTTTTTT. Its translation is CASSLSMGDATNEKLFF. Variable domain in full (rest from reference TRBV27 and TRBJ1-4): EAQVTQNPRYLITVTGKKLTVTCSQNMNHEYMSWYRQDPGLGLRQIYYSMNVEVTDKGDVPEGYKVSRKEKRNFPLILESPSPNQTSLYFCASSLSMGDATNEKLFFGSGTQLSVL.

In regard to this clone: The junction shows a germline mismatch at one end, possibly a read error. CDR3 region: CASMEGDSGSTIYF. The CDR3 DNA reads TGTGCCAGCATGGAGGGGGACTCTGGAAGCACCATATATTTT. The rearrangement links TRBV5-6 to TRBJ1-3; maybe TRBD1 (6 bases). Germline CDR1 is SGHDT and CDR2 is YYEEEE. The CDR3 loop spans 14 amino acids.

The V call is TRBV5-1, the J call TRBJ2-2, with D perhaps matching TRBD1 (5 bases). CDR1 is SGHRS and CDR2 is YFSETQ in the germline V gene. CDR3 length: 12 residues. V was shortened by 3 bases and J by 7 bases, with 7 bases between the two germline ends. CDR3: CASSWGLGELFF. In DNA form, the CDR3 reads TGCGCCAGCAGCTGGGGCCTCGGGGAGCTGTTTTTT. The whole variable domain, filled in from reference TRBV5-1 and TRBJ2-2, reads KAGVTQTPRYLIKTRGQQVTLSCSPISGHRSVSWYQQTPGQGLQFLFEYFSETQRNKGNFPGRFSGRQFSNSRSEMNVSTLELGDSALYLCASSWGLGELFFGEGSRLTVL.

This chain's CDR3 is CASSLTTRTSGHTDTQYF. For the CDR3, the DNA is TGTGCCAGCAGCCTGACGACTCGGACTAGCGGGCACACAGATACGCAGTATTTT. The chain combines TRBV7-6 with TRBJ2-3; 11 positions agree with TRBD2. V shed 5 bases and J 2 bases; nucleotides not matched to a gene: 12. The CDR3 loop spans 18 amino acids. From germline, CDR1 is SGHVS and CDR2 FNYEAQ.

The genes are TRBV25-1 and TRBJ1-2; D remains ambiguous. Trimming took 4 bases from V and 7 from J, leaving 16 bases between them. CDR3 size: 14 residues. Germline-derived CDR1 and CDR2 are MGHDK and SYGVNS. The CDR3 region is CASSGAGVRIGYTF. The CDR3 region has the DNA TGTGCCAGCAGTGGTGCGGGCGTGAGAATTGGCTACACCTTC.

This chain uses TRBV27 with TRBJ2-1, with D hard to call. CDR1 is MNHEY and CDR2 is SMNVEV in the germline V gene (reference sequence). V gave up 5 bases and J gave up 4 bases, with 9 bases separating them. This CDR3 is 13 amino acids long. CDR3 sequence (DNA): TGTGCCAGCAGTAACCCATGGTACAATGAGCAGTTCTTC. Its protein product is CASSNPWYNEQFF.

The chain has TRBV29-1 and TRBJ2-7; D might be TRBD1 (6 bases). CDR1 and CDR2 from the germline V gene are SQVTM and ANQGSEA. V shed 5 bases and J shed 1 base, with 21 bases lying between them. The CDR3 runs 16 residues. CDR3 sequence: CSVYEGEGESSYEQYF. In DNA, the CDR3 is TGCAGCGTTTACGAGGGAGAGGGGGAGAGTTCCTACGAGCAGTACTTC.

The rearrangement links TRBV27 to TRBJ1-4, with D hard to call. CDR1 is MNHEY, CDR2 SMNVEV, per germline (reference sequence). Trimming took off 1 base at V and 16 bases at J, with 19 bases between the two ends. This CDR3 comprises 14 residues. The CDR3 DNA is TGTGCCAGCAGTTTATGGGCGGAGCGAGCCATTCAGTTTTTT. Translation gives CASSLWAERAIQFF.

CDR3 DNA sequence: TGTGCCGGGAGCCCAGGGACAGGGGTGGCAGATACGCAGTATTTT. Amino acids: CAGSPGTGVADTQYF. The gene calls are TRBV28 and TRBJ2-3, with 10 bases identical to TRBD1. Trimming removed 11 bases from V and 4 bases from J; junction bases left unmatched: 12. Per germline, CDR1 MDHEN and CDR2 SYDVKM. This CDR3 comprises 15 residues.

The chain combines TRBV11-2 with TRBJ2-2; 13 positions agree with TRBD2. The germline gives CDR1 SGHAT, CDR2 FQNNGV. After removal of 4 bases from V and 4 bases from J, the junction contained 6 bases not matched to a gene. The CDR3 runs to 17 residues. CDR3 nucleotide sequence: TGTGCCAGCAGCTCTCGGACTAGCGGGAGATCCACCGGGGAGCTGTTTTTT. Protein product: CASSSRTSGRSTGELFF.

The rearrangement joins TRBV7-2 to TRBJ2-7; 8 bases fit TRBD2. From germline, CDR1 is SGHTA and CDR2 FQGNSA. Trimming cost V 5 bases and J 2 bases; bases outside gene matches: 11. The CDR3 is made up of 16 amino acids. The CDR3 sequence is CASSHRSGRDPYEQYF. Written as DNA, the CDR3 is TGTGCCAGCAGCCACCGAAGCGGGAGAGATCCCTACGAGCAGTACTTC. Complete variable domain (other parts from reference TRBV7-2 and TRBJ2-7): GAGVSQSPSNKVTEKGKDVELRCDPISGHTALYWYRQSLGQGLEFLIYFQGNSAPDKSGLPSDRFSAERTGGSVSTLTIQRTQQEDSAVYLCASSHRSGRDPYEQYFGPGTRLTVT.